This T cell receptor beta chain came from a study of blood T cell repertoires in COVID-19. The length of the CDR3 is 14 residues. Germline V gene lookup returns CDR1 DFQATT and CDR2 SNEGSKA (reference sequence). V dropped 3 bases and J dropped 6; count of bases not matched to a gene: 4. TCRdb keeps only in-frame clones here, not all; method: immunoSEQ multiplex PCR. The sample holds hundreds of thousands of clones, roughly 86% seen once. This clonotype was obtained from a man aged 70 or older with acute or convalescent COVID-19. Source material: peripheral blood. The chain carries TRBV20-1 and TRBJ1-6, with 8 bases fitting TRBD1. In nucleotides, the CDR3 is TGCAGTGCTAGTCAGGGGGCTAGTAATTCACCCCTCCACTTT. It yields the protein CSASQGASNSPLHF.